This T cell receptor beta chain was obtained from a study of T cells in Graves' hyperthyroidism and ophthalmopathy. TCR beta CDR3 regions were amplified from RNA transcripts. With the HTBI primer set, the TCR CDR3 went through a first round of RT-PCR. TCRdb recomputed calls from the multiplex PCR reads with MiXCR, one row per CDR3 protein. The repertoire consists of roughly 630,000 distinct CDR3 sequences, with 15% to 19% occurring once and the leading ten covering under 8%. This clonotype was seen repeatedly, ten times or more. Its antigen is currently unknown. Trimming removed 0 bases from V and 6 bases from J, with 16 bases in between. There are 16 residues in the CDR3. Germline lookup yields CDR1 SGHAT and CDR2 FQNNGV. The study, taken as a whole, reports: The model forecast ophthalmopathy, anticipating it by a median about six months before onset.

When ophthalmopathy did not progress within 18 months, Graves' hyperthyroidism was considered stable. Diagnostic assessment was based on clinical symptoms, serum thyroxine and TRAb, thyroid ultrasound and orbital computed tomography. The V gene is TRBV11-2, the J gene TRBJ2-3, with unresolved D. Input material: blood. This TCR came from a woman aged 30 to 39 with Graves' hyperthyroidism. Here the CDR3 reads CASSLDRRIVLDTQYF. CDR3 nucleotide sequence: TGTGCCAGCAGCTTAGATCGGCGGATTGTGCTTGATACGCAGTATTTT.